These 9 T cell receptor beta chains came from one sample sequenced in a study of blood T cell repertoires in COVID-19. Clones were read by immunoSEQ multiplex PCR, and TCRdb kept only the in-frame ones, dropping some. The data contain about 410,000 clones, approximately 89% of them singletons. Sequencing used peripheral blood. These receptors originate from a woman between 40 and 50 years old with COVID-19, enrolled during active disease.

The chain is built from TRBV11-3 and TRBJ2-2; 10 bases fit TRBD2. Germline V gene data show CDR1 as SGHNT and CDR2 as YENEEA. With 6 bases clipped from V and 0 bases from J, the junction kept 16 bases outside the gene matches. The CDR3 is 20 amino acids. This CDR3 reads CASRSRAGLAWASNTGELFF. As DNA, the CDR3 is TGTGCCAGCAGATCTAGAGCGGGACTAGCGTGGGCCTCGAACACCGGGGAGCTGTTTTTT.

The rearrangement joins TRBV6-6 to TRBJ1-1; D not resolved. The length of the CDR3 is 14 residues. V was pared by 5 bases and J by 0 bases, with 10 bases between. Germline CDR1 is MNHNY and CDR2 is SVGAGI (reference sequence). The CDR3 DNA reads as TGTGCCAGCAGTGTGCGGCAGATGAACACTGAAGCTTTCTTT. Protein sequence: CASSVRQMNTEAFF.

This sequence joins TRBV4-2 and TRBJ2-2; 7 nucleotides line up with TRBD1. V lost 7 bases to trimming and J lost 5 bases; unmatched junction nucleotides: 25. Germline V lookup: CDR1 LGHNA, CDR2 YNFKEQ. This CDR3 contains 20 residues. The CDR3 bases are TGTGCCAGCACCCACGGCCGGGGTTACAGGGGATACTCTAGGACCGGGGAGCTGTTTTTT. Translation gives CASTHGRGYRGYSRTGELFF.

The chain uses TRBV7-2 and TRBJ1-2; tentatively, D is TRBD1 (6 bases). Germline V gene lookup returns CDR1 SGHTA and CDR2 FQGNSA. The V end lost 7 bases, the J end lost 7 bases, and 22 bases lay between the germline ends. The CDR3 contains 15 residues. DNA for the CDR3: TGTGCCAGCATCTTTGGAGGAAGCCTGGGGGCTGGCTACACCTTC. Amino acids: CASIFGGSLGAGYTF.

V and J are TRBV3-1 (or the pseudogene TRBV3-2) and TRBJ2-5; D might be TRBD2 (6 bases). Trimming removed 4 bases from V and 7 bases from J, with 10 bases in between. CDR3 length equals 12 residues. Looked up from germline, CDR1 is LGHDT and CDR2 is YNNKEL (reference sequence). The CDR3 DNA follows: TGTGCCAGCAGCCGAGCCGGGGGGACCCAGTACTTC. Amino acid sequence: CASSRAGGTQYF.

The chain links TRBV7-8 to TRBJ2-1, with 7 bases identical to TRBD1. This CDR3 region has 14 residues. CDR1 and CDR2 from the germline V gene are SGHVS and FQNEAQ. Trimming took 5 bases from V and 9 from J; bases not matched to a gene: 10. The CDR3, as DNA: TGTGCCAGCAGCCGAGAGGTTTCAGGGGGTGAGCAGTTCTTC. Its protein product is CASSREVSGGEQFF.

The chain carries TRBV10-3 and TRBJ1-2; D gene ambiguous. This CDR3 region has 14 residues. Germline CDR1 ENHRY, CDR2 SYGVKD. Trimming stripped 6 bases from V and 3 bases from J, with 14 bases between. The CDR3 sequence is CAIRFTTGDYGYTF. The CDR3 DNA is TGTGCCATCAGGTTCACGACCGGGGACTATGGCTACACCTTC.

The chain couples TRBV28 to TRBJ2-7; 8 bases map to TRBD2. Germline V CDR1 and CDR2: MDHEN, SYDVKM. The V gene end was trimmed by 3 bases and the J gene end by 1 base; junction bases not matched to a gene: 5. The CDR3 is 15 residues long. This chain's CDR3 is CASSFGGDGSYEQYF. The CDR3 DNA reads as TGTGCCAGCAGTTTCGGGGGGGACGGATCCTACGAGCAGTACTTC. Based on the CDR3 plus reference TRBV28 and TRBJ2-7, the full variable domain is DVKVTQSSRYLVKRTGEKVFLECVQDMDHENMFWYRQDPGLGLRLIYFSYDVKMKEKGDIPEGYSVSREKKERFSLILESASTNQTSMYLCASSFGGDGSYEQYFGPGTRLTVT.

CDR3 in DNA: TGTGCCACTCAGAAATCCTTGAACACTGAAGCTTTCTTT. Translation: CATQKSLNTEAFF. The chain recombines TRBV5-4 with TRBJ1-1; D call uncertain. From germline, CDR1 is SGHNT and CDR2 YYREEE (reference sequence). The CDR3 length is 13 residues. Trimming removed 9 bases from V and 0 bases from J, with 12 bases in between.